This TCR beta chain was profiled in a study of cytomegalovirus exposure and HLA in healthy donors. Study-level findings and limits: A few V segments could not be told apart, such as TRBV6-2 and TRBV6-3, and were left out. In vitro testing confirmed a few CMV-associated chains as specific for CMV antigens. What a later analysis showed was that several of the most significant clusters appeared linked to common viral pathogens.

A multiplex PCR was run with 60 Vbeta primers and 13 Jbeta primers. TCRdb's table, derived via immunoSEQ multiplex PCR, lists solely in-frame clones and lacks some. The data contain around 200,000 clones, 79% of them singletons. Trimming removed 6 bases from V and 4 bases from J; junction bases left unmatched: 14. This CDR3 has 18 amino acids. Germline-derived CDR1 and CDR2 are SQVTM and ANQGSEA. Unrecorded immune exposures were likely, despite nominal health at sampling. In regard to this clone: The antigen remains undetermined.

The chain uses TRBV29-1 and TRBJ2-1; 14 positions agree with TRBD2. The sequence derives from a middle-aged man in good health and CMV-seronegative. The sequenced material came from PBMCs. The CDR3 spells CSVRRTSGRIGSYNEQFF. CDR3 DNA: TGCAGCGTCCGGCGGACTAGCGGGAGGATTGGATCTTACAATGAGCAGTTCTTC.